This T cell receptor beta chain was found in a study of human T cells and chemical hapten exposure. Findings and limits, study-wide: It was expanded TCRs that formed significantly more large CDR3 similarity clusters than controls did.

For the library, individual cDNA molecules each received unique molecular identifiers. TCRdb itself ran the RACE reads through MiXCR, one entry per CDR3 protein. The sample lists 180,000 or so distinct CDR3 sequences, around 30% occurring once. To note about this clonotype: What it binds is unknown.

Time point defined: pre-sensitization, week 0. Treatment defined: therapeutic diphenylcyclopropenone sensitization with weekly scalp DPC. The CDR3 runs to 16 residues. V lost 6 bases and J 3 bases, leaving 21 bases between the germline ends. The rearrangement joins TRBV23-1 to TRBJ2-7, with D perhaps matching TRBD1 or TRBD2 (5 bases each). TRBV23-1 is flagged as an ORF with uncertain function. This clonotype was obtained from a woman in her twenties or thirties with alopecia areata. Some clones in this sample may be carry-over from other donors' samples. This sample comprised whole blood, obtained in connection with sensitization to the hapten diphenylcyclopropenone (DPC). The CDR3 DNA reads TGCGCCAGCAGCCCTCACCCGGGACGGCACTACTACGAGCAGTACTTC. It translates to CASSPHPGRHYYEQYF.